This T cell receptor (beta chain) was found in a study of cytomegalovirus exposure and HLA in healthy donors. Trimming removed 4 bases at V and 0 bases at J, with 10 bases between. This CDR3 contains 15 residues. Germline V CDR1 and CDR2: SGHDN, FVKESK. PCR used 60 Vbeta primers and 13 Jbeta primers. The repertoire was sequenced with immunoSEQ multiplex PCR; TCRdb's copy has only in-frame clones and lacks some. The data contain more than 200,000 clones, roughly 82% of them singletons. The sample consisted of PBMCs. The gene calls are TRBV14 and TRBJ2-1, with D possibly matching TRBD2 (6 bases). The TCR comes from a man in his forties in good health and CMV-seropositive. The CDR3 sequence is CASSPGGASYNEQFF. CDR3 bases: TGTGCCAGCAGCCCCGGGGGAGCCTCCTACAATGAGCAGTTCTTC.